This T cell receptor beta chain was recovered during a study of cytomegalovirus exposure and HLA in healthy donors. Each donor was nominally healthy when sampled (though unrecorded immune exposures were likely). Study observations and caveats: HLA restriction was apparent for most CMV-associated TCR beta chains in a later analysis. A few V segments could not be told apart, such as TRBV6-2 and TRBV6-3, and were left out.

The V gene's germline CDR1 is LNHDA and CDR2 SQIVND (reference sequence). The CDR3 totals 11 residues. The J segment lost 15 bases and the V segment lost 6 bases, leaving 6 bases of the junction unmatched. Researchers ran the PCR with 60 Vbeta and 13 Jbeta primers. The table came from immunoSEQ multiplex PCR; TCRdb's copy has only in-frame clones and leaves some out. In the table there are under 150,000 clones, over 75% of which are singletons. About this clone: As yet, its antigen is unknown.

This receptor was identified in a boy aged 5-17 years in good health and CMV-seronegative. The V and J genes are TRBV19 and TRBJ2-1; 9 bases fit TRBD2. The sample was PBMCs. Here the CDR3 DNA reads TGTGCCAGTAGCGGTAGCGGGGGTGCGTTCTTC. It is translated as CASSGSGGAFF.